This T cell receptor (beta chain) appears in the sequencing data of a study of identifying expanded T cells in peripheral blood (dated by TCRdb to the late 2010s). Broadly, across the study: Technical replicates were generated by sequencing separate aliquots of the same genomic DNA pool, with four replicates compared pairwise.

During the collection period, no infections or other immune events were recorded for the healthy donors. Time-dependent variance in a beta-binomial model of T-cell clone differential abundance was calibrated using healthy-donor blood repertoires as a training cohort. There were around ten healthy donors in the training cohort, of whom 3 were female and 7 were male. The donors were between roughly 25 and 70 years old, with an average age of approximately 45 years. Whole blood from each healthy donor was obtained from a commercial supplier and was collected at three time points two to three weeks apart. For immunosequencing, genomic DNA was extracted from whole blood that had not been sorted. A word on this clone: Its antigen specificity is not known. Qualities for individual bases were not recorded, and no much larger clone is one base off.

What the authors observed across the whole study: The authors expected biological variance in healthy repertoires might increase further over much longer intervals such as months to years. Both the number of clones called differentially abundant and the false-positive rate were significantly reduced by the beta-binomial model across all healthy-donor time intervals. In all healthy donors, the variance in clone template counts between samples taken around 2 weeks apart rose significantly as total template count increased. Between technical replicates the binomial model flagged 0.9 to 1.5 differentially abundant clones, whereas over about 2 weeks the binomial model flagged about 15 and over roughly 4 weeks approximately 20.

TCRbeta CDR3 regions were profiled by bias-controlled multiplex PCR amplification of genomic DNA with the immunoSEQ Assay. The paper's processing steps were these. The absolute abundance of each unique TCRbeta CDR3 region was quantified after sequences were collapsed and filtered. Two models were used to test differential abundance: a binomial model (Fisher-equivalent) and a beta-binomial model that adds time-dependent variance fitted from healthy donors. Clones with fewer than 5 combined templates were removed, and a clone was called differentially abundant if the clone's Benjamini-Hochberg FDR was below 0.01. The form v = (b*log(k)+a)^2 was used to model beta-binomial variance as a function of total template count across the two samples. TCRdb re-hosts the immuneACCESS table, in-frame sequences only. Its copies lack some clones; in the studies checked, an unresolved V gene accounts for under half of them, and the cause for the rest is not known. That table supplies the V and J calls and clone size; D and trimming were determined from the DNA. This sample lists 70,000 to 100,000 clones; around 85% were detected once. The ten largest account for around 6% of the sample.

The origin of this receptor is a person aged 18-69 years in good health. Sequencing used blood.

The CDR3 sequence is CASSTAKVGIGTEAFF. The DNA sequence is as follows: TGTGCCAGCAGCACCGCGAAAGTAGGGATAGGGACTGAAGCTTTCTTT. This receptor chain uses TRBV5-8 and TRBJ1-1, with no confidently assigned D gene. The germline V gene encodes CDR1 SGHTS and CDR2 YDEGEE. Deletion took 4 bases off V and 5 bases off J, with a span of 21 bases between the germline ends. The CDR3 goes from the cysteine to the phenylalanine over 16 residues. Here the CDR3 DNA is all that survives: 48 bases in frame from base 1.